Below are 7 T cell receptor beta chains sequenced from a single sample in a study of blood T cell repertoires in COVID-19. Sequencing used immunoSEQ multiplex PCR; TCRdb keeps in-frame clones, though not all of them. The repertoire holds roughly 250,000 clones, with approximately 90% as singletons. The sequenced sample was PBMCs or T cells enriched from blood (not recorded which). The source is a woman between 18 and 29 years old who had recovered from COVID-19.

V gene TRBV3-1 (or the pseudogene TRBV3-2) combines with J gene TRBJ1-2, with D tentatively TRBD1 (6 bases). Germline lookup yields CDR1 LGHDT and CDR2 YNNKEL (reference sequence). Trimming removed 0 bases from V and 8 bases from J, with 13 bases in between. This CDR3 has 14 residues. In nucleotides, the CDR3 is TGTGCCAGCAGCCAAGATTCACAGGGTCGCGGCTACACCTTC. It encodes CASSQDSQGRGYTF.

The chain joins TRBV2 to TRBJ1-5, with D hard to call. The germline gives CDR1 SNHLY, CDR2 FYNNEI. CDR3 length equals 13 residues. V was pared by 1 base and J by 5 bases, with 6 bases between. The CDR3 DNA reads TGTGCCAGCAGTGAAGGCTCGGATCAGCCCCAGCATTTT. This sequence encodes CASSEGSDQPQHF. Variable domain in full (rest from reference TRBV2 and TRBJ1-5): EPEVTQTPSHQVTQMGQEVILRCVPISNHLYFYWYRQILGQKVEFLVSFYNNEISEKSEIFDDQFSVERPDGSNFTLKIRSTKLEDSAMYFCASSEGSDQPQHFGDGTRLSIL.

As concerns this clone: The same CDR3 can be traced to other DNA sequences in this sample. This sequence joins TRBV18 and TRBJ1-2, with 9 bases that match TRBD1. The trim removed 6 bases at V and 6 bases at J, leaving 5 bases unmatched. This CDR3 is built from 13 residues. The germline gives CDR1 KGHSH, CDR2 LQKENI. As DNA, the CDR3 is TGTGCCAGCTCGCCCACAGGGGGCGATGGCTACACCTTC. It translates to CASSPTGGDGYTF.

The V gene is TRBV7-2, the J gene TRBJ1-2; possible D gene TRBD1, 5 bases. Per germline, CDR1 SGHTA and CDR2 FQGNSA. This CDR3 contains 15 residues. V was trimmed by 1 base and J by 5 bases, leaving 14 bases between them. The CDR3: CASSLDGGIVYGYTF. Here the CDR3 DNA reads TGTGCCAGCAGCTTAGATGGGGGGATAGTTTATGGCTACACCTTC.

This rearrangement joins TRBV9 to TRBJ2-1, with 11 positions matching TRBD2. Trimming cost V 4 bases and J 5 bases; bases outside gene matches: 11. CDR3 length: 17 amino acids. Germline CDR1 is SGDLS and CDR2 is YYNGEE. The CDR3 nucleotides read TGTGCCAGCAGCCCGAGGGCCGGGACTAGCGGCGACAATGAGCAGTTCTTC. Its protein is CASSPRAGTSGDNEQFF.

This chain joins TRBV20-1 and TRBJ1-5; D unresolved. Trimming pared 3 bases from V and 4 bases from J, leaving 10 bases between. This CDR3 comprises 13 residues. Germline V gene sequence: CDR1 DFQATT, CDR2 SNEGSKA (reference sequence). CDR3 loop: CSASSHLNQPQHF. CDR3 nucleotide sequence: TGCAGTGCTAGTTCACACCTTAATCAGCCCCAGCATTTT.

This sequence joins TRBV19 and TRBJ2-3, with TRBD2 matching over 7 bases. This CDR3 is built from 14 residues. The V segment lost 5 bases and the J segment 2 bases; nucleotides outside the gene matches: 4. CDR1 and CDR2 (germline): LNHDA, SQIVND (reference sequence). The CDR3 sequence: CASSPRGNTDTQYF. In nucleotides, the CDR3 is TGTGCCAGTAGTCCGCGGGGGAACACAGATACGCAGTATTTT.